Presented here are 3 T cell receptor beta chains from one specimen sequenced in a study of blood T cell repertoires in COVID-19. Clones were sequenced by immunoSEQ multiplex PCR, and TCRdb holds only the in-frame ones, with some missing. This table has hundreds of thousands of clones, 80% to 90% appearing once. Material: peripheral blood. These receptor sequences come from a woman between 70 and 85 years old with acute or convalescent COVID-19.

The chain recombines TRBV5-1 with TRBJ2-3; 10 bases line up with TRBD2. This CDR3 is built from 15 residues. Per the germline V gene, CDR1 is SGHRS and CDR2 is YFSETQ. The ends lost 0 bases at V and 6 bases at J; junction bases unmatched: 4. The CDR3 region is CASSLERGGQDTQYF. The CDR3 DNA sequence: TGCGCCAGCAGCTTGGAGCGGGGGGGCCAGGATACGCAGTATTTT.

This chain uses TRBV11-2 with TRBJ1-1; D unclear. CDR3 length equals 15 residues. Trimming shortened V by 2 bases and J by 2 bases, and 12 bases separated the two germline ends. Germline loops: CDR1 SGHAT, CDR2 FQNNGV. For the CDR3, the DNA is TGTGCCAGCAGCTTAACGAGACACCCAAACACTGAAGCTTTCTTT. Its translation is CASSLTRHPNTEAFF.

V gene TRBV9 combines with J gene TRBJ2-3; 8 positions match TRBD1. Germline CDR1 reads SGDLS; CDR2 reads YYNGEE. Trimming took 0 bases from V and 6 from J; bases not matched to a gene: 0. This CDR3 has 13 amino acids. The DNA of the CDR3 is TGTGCCAGCAGCGTAGGACAGGGGGATACGCAGTATTTT. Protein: CASSVGQGDTQYF.